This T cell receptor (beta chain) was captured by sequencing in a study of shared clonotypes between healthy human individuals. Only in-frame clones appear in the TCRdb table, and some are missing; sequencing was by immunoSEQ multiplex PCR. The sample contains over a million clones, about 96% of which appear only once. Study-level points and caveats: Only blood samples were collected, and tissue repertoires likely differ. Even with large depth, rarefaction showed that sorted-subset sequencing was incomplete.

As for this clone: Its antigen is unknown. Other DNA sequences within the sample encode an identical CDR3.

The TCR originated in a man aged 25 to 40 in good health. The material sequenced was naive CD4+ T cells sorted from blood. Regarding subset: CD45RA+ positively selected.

CDR3 nucleotides: TGTGCCAGCAGTGAAGCGCGGGGCTACGAGCAGTACTTC. Translated: CASSEARGYEQYF. V gene TRBV6-1 combines with J gene TRBJ2-7, with a tentative D call TRBD2 (6 bases). The CDR3 has 13 amino acids. Germline values: CDR1 MNHNS, CDR2 SASEGT. Trimming pared 0 bases from V and 3 bases from J, leaving 6 bases between.